This record covers a single T cell receptor beta chain. Its antigen is unknown. No base quality values were provided; no much bigger clone lies one nucleotide off. This record comes from a study of cytomegalovirus exposure and HLA in healthy donors (dated by TCRdb to the late 2010s). A note on the overall study: In an earlier analysis of 450 to 750 of the donors, 276 Gb of sequence data and 90 million to 120 million unique TCR beta sequences from about 190 million T cells were reported. Donor age, sex, ethnicity and CMV serostatus were collected together with the repertoire data. On average, roughly 250,000 unique TCR beta nucleotide sequences were sequenced per donor among several hundred genotyped donors of the cohort, with roughly 18% of those sequences being non-productive. Genome-wide SNP genotypes for about three fifths of the 666 donors were used in a later genetic analysis, which treated that subset as a discovery cohort. The study used immunosequencing to profile the T cell repertoires of about 670 subjects and linked those repertoires to cytomegalovirus serostatus. Every repertoire in the discovery cohort had been generated on one and the same sequencing platform. An earlier analysis of several hundred of the donors applied high-throughput TCR beta sequencing to assess whether each TCR beta V gene segment acted as functional or pseudogenic. Typing coverage varied by locus: roughly 629-640 donors for A, B, C, DRB1 and DQB1; approximately 520 for DQA1; about 570 for DPA1; roughly 470 for DPB1. Both class I and class II loci were covered by HLA typing, at four-digit resolution. The study combined high-throughput TCR immunosequencing, statistical association of individual TCRs with disease status, and machine learning to predict cytomegalovirus infection status. About 300 gigabases of sequencing data and tens of millions of unique TCR sequences were included in an early release covering about 600 HLA-typed donors. Among the roughly 390 genotyped donors, approximately 76% belonged to the genetic ancestry cluster associated with self-reported Caucasian donors. The study aimed to test whether signatures of past pathogen exposure could be identified by cataloging public T cell receptors. About 5 DR-DQ haplotypes were handled as single units for association and clustering, since linkage in the cohort was strong. A separate validation cohort of over 95 different subjects was used in addition to the 666-subject first cohort. In the later analysis, no new phenotypic data were used to find candidate immune exposures; instead, reliance was placed on TCR beta sequences and their occurrence across donors. A later analysis re-examined previously published TCR beta repertoires from roughly 650 donors and added high-resolution HLA genotyping to investigate patterns of TCR occurrence. The investigation overall reported the following: Most CMV-associated TCR beta chains appeared to be HLA-restricted in a later analysis, and the HLA associations seemed to be driven largely by CMV exposure. A later genetic analysis associated a missense DCLRE1C variant with V-gene and J-gene trimming of TCR beta chains, and an independent cohort replicated the association. Linkage disequilibrium might explain the correlated functional status among segregating V segments, but an unknown experimental factor could not be excluded. In a later analysis, several top co-occurrence clusters were reported to appear linked to parvovirus B19, influenza, CMV and Epstein-Barr virus. A further reported finding was that TCR beta sequences accurately predicted the HLA-A and HLA-B alleles for most subjects in the first cohort. A later analysis found that HLA-associated TCR beta chains were more clonally expanded and had lower generation probabilities than equally common non-associated chains. The study gave a list of more than 150 TCR beta chains associated with cytomegalovirus. CMV serostatus was the only immune exposure information available for the cohort. The presence/absence analyses assumed that sequencing depth was roughly uniform across donors, and that assumption may not be true. Most TCR sequences were observed very rarely across donors, whereas some public TCRs were present in many individuals. Strong co-occurrence of HLA alleles, especially DR and DQ, made assigning TCR associations to individual alleles difficult. In vitro tests confirmed that three of the cytomegalovirus-associated TCR beta chains recognize cytomegalovirus antigens. An earlier analysis of approximately 600 of the donors showed that most TCR beta V segments appeared in productive rearrangements either about 87% or about 30% of the time, which broadly matched IMGT annotations. In this cohort, only TCR beta chains were sequenced, and detectable features were limited by the absence of alpha or paired-chain data. In a later analysis, 16,951 TCR beta sequences were associated with specific HLA alleles at a false discovery rate of 0.05. A cluster of highly shared sequence variants was judged likely to represent a technical artifact of the sequencing pipeline. Seventeen rarely observed V segments, including chromosome 9 orphons, were excluded from the earlier analysis of approximately 500 of the donors because counts were too low. Because the 87-base-pair reads could not distinguish some IMGT-functional V segments, including TRBV6-2 and TRBV6-3, those segments were excluded. Because some donors lacked HLA typing at each locus, the association tests relied only on the typed subset. The authors suggested that the approach could potentially be extended to other disease states and immunological phenotypes. Compared with the approximately 710-donor mean, donors in an Asian-associated ancestry cluster had fewer N-insertions in productive TCRs, according to a later genetic analysis. In both the original and validation cohorts, the classifier was reported to diagnose cytomegalovirus status with high specificity and sensitivity. According to a later analysis, TCR association rates differed among HLA loci, with DRB1 alleles showing the most associated TCRs and HLA-C alleles showing the fewest.

CDR1 and CDR2 are drawn from the germline V gene: SGHAT, FQNNGV. V was cut back by 3 bases and J by 1 base, leaving a gap of 13 bases between them. The CDR3, from cysteine to phenylalanine, totals 15 residues. The only DNA kept is the CDR3, 45 bases in frame from the first base. The cohort was made up of approximately 670 healthy bone marrow donors. All cohort members were sampled while nominally healthy, although unrecorded immune exposures were likely present. The donor was CMV seronegative and was included in the group of a few hundred seronegative cohort members. Each donor provided a peripheral blood sample, and peripheral blood mononuclear cells were used for TCR beta sequencing. The Qiagen DNeasy Blood Extraction Kit was used to extract genomic DNA from the blood cell samples. Library construction relied on the immunoSEQ multiplex PCR assay. For the multiplex PCR, a mixture combining 60 forward primers for TCR Vbeta segments and 13 reverse primers for TCR Jbeta segments was used. A multiplex PCR assay on genomic DNA amplified the CDR3 region of rearranged TCR beta genes. The Illumina HiSeq System was used to sequence the amplified TCR beta libraries as 87-base-pair reads. Regarding the original processing steps: Across the roughly 600 repertoires, a later analysis counted approximately 75 million unique TCR beta chains, roughly 11 million of which were shared by at least two donors. Raw reads were error-corrected and collapsed into unique sequences with a nearest-neighbor algorithm that merged closely related sequences to remove PCR and sequencing errors. To assign V, D and J gene segments, CDR3 sequences were aligned to IMGT reference sequences. For a sequence to be retained, at least a six-nucleotide match to both a V gene segment and a J gene segment was required. Rearrangements were classified as productive when the CDR3 lacked stop codons and remained in frame with V and J, and all other rearrangements were classified as non-productive. Following IMGT convention, CDR3 was defined as the stretch from the second conserved V-encoded cysteine to the conserved J-encoded phenylalanine. Sequences without an unambiguous match to a single V gene segment were excluded from the earlier analysis of about 600 of the donors. An earlier analysis of about 590 of the donors classified V segments as functional when productive rearrangements were above 56.7% and as segregating when the standard deviation between donors was above 5%. A statistical classification framework was built for diagnosing cytomegalovirus status from the catalog of TCR beta chain sequences. In a later analysis, TCR nucleotide sequences were compared against IMGT/GENE-DB human TR gene sequences so that V and J genes could be assigned. The TCRdist pipeline was used in a later analysis to assign CDR3 sequences and most-parsimonious VDJ recombination scenarios. A later analysis defined each TCR beta chain by its CDR3 amino acid sequence plus V-gene family, and excluded reads lacking a unique V-gene family. As a way to deal with suspected cross-contamination and a sequencing artifact, a later analysis dropped more than 500 nucleotide sequences that were highly shared and had low generation probability. In a later analysis, a clonal expansion index was calculated for each public chain from normalized within-repertoire ranks of inferred template counts. In a later analysis, generation probabilities were computed using a VDJ recombination model fitted to out-of-frame rearrangements, and the results were checked against IGoR. In a later analysis, TCR-TCR, TCR-HLA and TCR-CMV co-occurrence was scored with hypergeometric tests, and a repertoire-size bias correction was applied to TCR pairs. In a later analysis, false discovery rates were estimated by permuting HLA or CMV assignments 20 times. A later analysis grouped co-occurring TCRs with DBSCAN, adding TCRdist sequence similarity when clustering within HLA-allele-positive subsets. Repertoires with fewer than 30,000 or more than 120,000 public chains were left out of co-occurrence clustering, as were a handful of repertoires with anomalous nucleotide sharing. The clones in this table, taken by TCRdb from immuneACCESS, are in-frame only. Not every clone is retained; where verified, under half of the shortfall comes from an unresolved V gene, and the cause of the rest is unknown. V and J calls and clone size follow that table, whereas D and trimming were derived from the DNA. The table for this sample lists roughly 150,000 clones; roughly 85% of them were counted only once. Jointly, the top ten make up 1% of the sample.

The chain couples TRBV11-2 to TRBJ2-7; the D segment could be TRBD2, given 6 matching bases. This clonotype was obtained from a boy aged 2 to 9 in good health and CMV-seronegative. The sequenced sample consisted of PBMCs. The nucleotides are TGTGCCAGCAGCTTGGGGCGGGGTGGGTCCTACGAGCAGTACTTC. The translation is CASSLGRGGSYEQYF.